This T cell receptor beta chain was obtained from a study of T cell repertoires in cytomegalovirus infection. About the study: Epitope selection comprised recently identified HLA-C-restricted CMV epitopes and well-studied HLA-B-restricted CMV epitopes. Public TCR beta signature analysis indicated the presence of both CMV infection and matching HLA type.

Study-wide results and limits: Dominating the ex vivo response were TCR beta clonotypes that were CMV-specific and HLA-C-restricted.

TCRdb processed the reads anew with MiXCR; each CDR3 protein has one entry. The table records around 34,000 distinct CDR3 sequences, roughly half of them present only once. This clonotype was seen a handful of times. What it recognizes is unknown. The sample in question was CD8+ T cells from cultured PBMCs, obtained from culture after CMV antigen stimulation. This sequence was found in a human donor in good health (CMV status not recorded). Some clones in this sample may be carry-over from other donors' samples.

The CDR3 DNA reads as TGTGCCAGCAGCGAAGACTACAATGAGCAGTTCTTC. This gives the protein CASSEDYNEQFF. The V and J genes are TRBV11-1 and TRBJ2-1; D is unclear. Germline values: CDR1 SGHAT, CDR2 FQDESV (reference sequence). The CDR3 is 12 residues long. V lost 5 bases and J 3 bases, leaving 5 bases between the germline ends.